The rows below give T cell receptor beta chains drawn from one sample of a study of blood T cell repertoires in COVID-19. Sequenced by immunoSEQ multiplex PCR; TCRdb stores in-frame clones only, minus some. Here the sample spans some 65,000 clones, around 86% being singletons. Sequenced input: peripheral blood. These receptors were obtained from a man aged 35-49 years with COVID-19, enrolled during active disease. The CDR3 runs from the conserved cysteine through the conserved F or W. Each record gives: D gene, V gene, clone size, J gene, CDR3 protein, CDR3 DNA. D genes are given only for firm matches. Clone sizes are given selectively: once, few, many, or a class where the clone is expanded.

>.|TRBV9|.|TRBJ2-4
CASSPPASKIQYF
TGTGCCAGCAGCCCCCCAGCGTCCAAAATTCAGTACTTC
>TRBD1|TRBV27|.|TRBJ1-5
CASSYRGGNQPQHF
TGTGCCAGCAGTTACAGGGGTGGCAATCAGCCCCAGCATTTT
>TRBD1|TRBV6-6|.|TRBJ1-1
CASSYGQGVMNTEAFF
TGTGCCAGCAGTTACGGTCAGGGGGTCATGAACACTGAAGCTTTCTTT
>.|TRBV29-1|.|TRBJ2-1
CSATEGDYNEQFF
TGCAGCGCCACAGAGGGGGATTACAATGAGCAGTTCTTC
>.|TRBV30|.|TRBJ1-5
CAWSFQGNDNQPQHF
TGTGCCTGGAGTTTTCAGGGAAATGACAATCAGCCCCAGCATTTT
>.|TRBV2|.|TRBJ2-5
CASSEGLGWETQYF
TGTGCCAGCAGTGAAGGGCTAGGATGGGAGACCCAGTACTTC
>.|TRBV28|few|TRBJ2-2
CASSLFGDTGELFF
TGTGCCAGCAGTTTATTCGGGGACACCGGGGAGCTGTTTTTT
>TRBD1|TRBV7-6|.|TRBJ2-7
CASSSRQGRSNYEQYF
TGTGCCAGCAGCTCGAGACAGGGGCGATCTAACTACGAGCAGTACTTC
>.|TRBV5-1|.|TRBJ1-3
CASSLAAGSGNTIYF
TGCGCCAGCAGCTTGGCGGCCGGGTCTGGAAACACCATATATTTT
>TRBD1|TRBV6-5|once|TRBJ1-1
CASTRNDRGVTEAFF
TGTGCCAGCACCAGAAACGACAGGGGGGTCACTGAAGCTTTCTTT
>TRBD1|TRBV2|.|TRBJ1-4
CASRAPGQYNEKLFF
TGTGCCAGCAGGGCCCCGGGACAGTATAATGAAAAACTGTTTTTT
>TRBD1|TRBV6-1|.|TRBJ1-2
CASSEGQGVGNYGYTF
TGTGCCAGCAGTGAGGGACAGGGGGTCGGGAACTATGGCTACACCTTC
>.|TRBV10-1|.|TRBJ2-5
CASMGSWEETQYF
TGCGCCAGCATGGGCAGTTGGGAGGAGACCCAGTACTTC
>.|TRBV12-5|.|TRBJ1-2
CASASGTAYGYTF
TGTGCTAGTGCCTCCGGGACTGCGTATGGCTACACCTTC
>.|TRBV28|.|TRBJ1-2
CASSRGGSYGYTF
TGTGCCAGCAGCCGAGGAGGAAGCTATGGCTACACCTTC
>.|TRBV3-1/TRBV3-2|few|TRBJ2-2
CASSQGTTETGELFF
TGTGCCAGCAGCCAAGGAACTACCGAGACCGGGGAGCTGTTTTTT
>TRBD2|TRBV11-2|.|TRBJ2-1
CASSLAGGPLEQFF
TGTGCCAGCAGCTTAGCGGGGGGACCTCTGGAGCAGTTCTTC
>.|TRBV10-3|.|TRBJ1-1
CAISPQGSADTEAFF
TGTGCCATCAGTCCCCAGGGTTCGGCGGACACTGAAGCTTTCTTT
>.|TRBV5-1|.|TRBJ2-1
CASSLGTPPRNEQFF
TGCGCCAGCAGCTTGGGGACACCCCCCAGGAATGAGCAGTTCTTC
>TRBD1|TRBV27|.|TRBJ2-7
CASSTSGQVYEQYF
TGTGCCAGCAGTACCTCCGGACAGGTCTACGAGCAGTACTTC
>.|TRBV27|.|TRBJ1-5
CASSSQGTNQPQHF
TGTGCCAGCAGTTCCCAGGGTACCAATCAGCCCCAGCATTTT
>TRBD1|TRBV10-3|once|TRBJ1-3
CAISEGTGVGNTIYF
TGTGCCATCAGTGAGGGGACAGGGGTCGGAAACACCATATATTTT
>.|TRBV5-6|.|TRBJ2-7
CASSLVDSYEQYF
TGTGCCAGCAGCTTGGTAGATAGTTACGAGCAGTACTTC
>.|TRBV19|.|TRBJ1-1
CASTPPGTTNTEAFF
TGTGCCAGTACCCCTCCCGGGACTACGAACACTGAAGCTTTCTTT
>.|TRBV14|.|TRBJ2-5
CASSQLAGETQYF
TGTGCCAGCAGCCAACTTGCGGGCGAGACCCAGTACTTC